This is a list of T cell receptor beta chains from one sample in a study of T cell responses to AZD1222 COVID-19 vaccine. Sequenced by immunoSEQ multiplex PCR; TCRdb stores in-frame clones only, minus some. The sample records about 130,000 clones, about 87% being singletons. This sample comprised peripheral blood, obtained on day 0 of AZD1222 vaccination. These TCRs come from an adult in good health. Each CDR3 is given with its conserved first and last residue. The order of the fields is CDR3 length, D gene, V gene, clone size, J gene, CDR3 protein, CDR3 DNA. A D gene is named only where the DNA matches it firmly. A clone size is listed for some rows: how often the clone was seen (once, few, many), or a class if it is expanded.

15	TRBD1	TRBV5-6	once	TRBJ1-5	CASSQGQGNSQPQHF	TGTGCCAGCAGCCAGGGACAGGGAAATAGTCAGCCCCAGCATTTT
16	TRBD1	TRBV5-1	once	TRBJ1-1	CASSLADRGSNTEAFF	TGCGCCAGCAGCTTGGCCGACAGGGGATCGAACACTGAAGCTTTCTTT
15	.	TRBV30	.	TRBJ1-6	CAWSILGGANSPLHF	TGTGCCTGGAGTATCCTAGGGGGGGCGAATTCACCCCTCCACTTT
15	TRBD1	TRBV4-1	.	TRBJ2-7	CASSQPTGNQPEQYF	TGCGCCAGCAGCCAACCGACAGGGAATCAGCCCGAGCAGTACTTC
15	.	TRBV24-1	.	TRBJ2-2	CATSDPLPGAGELFF	TGTGCCACCAGTGATCCCCTGCCAGGGGCGGGGGAGCTGTTTTTT
14	TRBD1	TRBV4-1	.	TRBJ1-2	CASSQMQGGYGYTF	TGCGCCAGCAGCCAAATGCAGGGGGGCTATGGCTACACCTTC
15	.	TRBV4-3	.	TRBJ1-2	CASSQDTGTNYGYTF	TGCGCCAGCAGCCAAGATACAGGGACTAACTATGGCTACACCTTC
15	.	TRBV4-1	.	TRBJ1-4	CASSLGHSQDEKLFF	TGCGCCAGCAGCCTAGGGCACTCTCAAGATGAAAAACTGTTTTTT
15	.	TRBV11-3	.	TRBJ2-7	CASSLGAQLRVEQYF	TGTGCCAGCAGCTTAGGGGCACAACTAAGGGTCGAGCAGTACTTC
15	.	TRBV2	.	TRBJ1-1	CASFWARSMNTEAFF	TGTGCCAGCTTTTGGGCCAGGAGCATGAACACTGAAGCTTTCTTT
15	TRBD1	TRBV9	.	TRBJ2-3	CASSVRDRGLDTQYF	TGTGCCAGCAGCGTCCGTGACAGGGGATTAGATACGCAGTATTTT
17	TRBD2	TRBV19	.	TRBJ2-1	CASSMSSGRDSYNEQFF	TGTGCCAGTAGTATGTCTAGCGGGAGGGACTCCTACAATGAGCAGTTCTTC
14	.	TRBV7-9	.	TRBJ2-7	CASSNSRDLYEQYF	TGTGCCAGCAGCAATTCGAGAGACCTCTACGAGCAGTACTTC
17	TRBD1	TRBV13	.	TRBJ2-5	CASSSTGQGAGGETQYF	TGTGCCAGCAGCTCCACCGGACAGGGGGCGGGTGGAGAGACCCAGTACTTC
16	TRBD1	TRBV7-8	.	TRBJ1-6	CASSPRQGAYNSPLHF	TGTGCCAGCAGCCCCCGACAGGGGGCCTATAATTCACCCCTCCACTTT
14	.	TRBV19	.	TRBJ1-2	CASSVDSTYYGYTF	TGTGCCAGTAGTGTGGACAGTACCTACTATGGCTACACCTTC
15	.	TRBV5-1	.	TRBJ2-3	CASSPARYLTDTQYF	TGCGCCAGCAGCCCTGCTAGATACCTCACAGATACGCAGTATTTT
15	.	TRBV6-1	once	TRBJ1-5	CASSETWGADQPQHF	TGTGCCAGCAGTGAAACATGGGGGGCGGATCAGCCCCAGCATTTT
14	TRBD1	TRBV5-5	.	TRBJ1-4	CASRQGAPNEKLFF	TGTGCCAGCAGACAGGGGGCGCCTAATGAAAAACTGTTTTTT
13	.	TRBV27	.	TRBJ2-7	CASSLYGGYEQYF	TGTGCCAGCAGTTTATACGGCGGCTACGAGCAGTACTTC
14	.	TRBV28	.	TRBJ1-6	CATHQGRINSPLHF	TGTGCCACGCACCAGGGCAGAATTAATTCACCCCTCCACTTT
16	.	TRBV12-2	.	TRBJ1-5	CASRLGLTDSNQPQHF	TGTGCAAGTCGCTTAGGATTGACAGATAGCAATCAGCCCCAGCATTTT
13	.	TRBV11-3	.	TRBJ1-1	CASSFGGDTEAFF	TGTGCCAGCAGCTTTGGTGGGGACACTGAAGCTTTCTTT
14	.	TRBV14	.	TRBJ1-2	CASSQAGGVYGYTF	TGTGCCAGCAGCCAAGCCGGGGGCGTCTATGGCTACACCTTC
13	.	TRBV5-1	.	TRBJ1-2	CASSPDNIWSYTF	TGCGCCAGCAGCCCGGACAATATATGGAGCTACACCTTC
15	TRBD2	TRBV9	.	TRBJ2-1	CASSISGSSYNEQFF	TGTGCCAGCAGCATTAGCGGGAGCTCCTACAATGAGCAGTTCTTC
14	TRBD2	TRBV7-2	.	TRBJ2-7	CASSRTSGGNEQYF	TGTGCCAGCAGTCGGACTAGCGGGGGCAACGAGCAGTACTTC
13	.	TRBV7-8	once	TRBJ2-7	CASSLGPVYEQYF	TGTGCCAGCAGCTTAGGACCAGTCTACGAGCAGTACTTC
16	.	TRBV7-9	.	TRBJ1-1	CASSLQGGVGDTEAFF	TGTGCCAGCAGCTTACAGGGAGGGGTCGGGGACACTGAAGCTTTCTTT
13	.	TRBV7-3	.	TRBJ2-3	CASSQELADTQYF	TGTGCCAGCAGCCAGGAGCTCGCAGATACGCAGTATTTT
15	TRBD1	TRBV11-3	.	TRBJ2-7	CASSIFGTGTYEQYF	TGTGCCAGCAGCATCTTCGGGACAGGGACCTACGAGCAGTACTTC
13	TRBD1	TRBV27	.	TRBJ2-5	CASRKQGWETQYF	TGTGCCAGCAGAAAACAGGGGTGGGAGACCCAGTACTTC
12	.	TRBV5-1	.	TRBJ1-1	CASLGTADEAFF	TGCGCCAGCCTCGGGACGGCAGATGAAGCTTTCTTT
16	.	TRBV12-5	.	TRBJ2-3	CASGLVLMVNTDTQYF	TGTGCTAGTGGTTTGGTACTGATGGTGAACACAGATACGCAGTATTTT
13	.	TRBV7-6	.	TRBJ1-6	CASSLDPGMPLHF	TGTGCCAGCAGCTTGGACCCAGGCATGCCCCTCCACTTT
14	TRBD2	TRBV19	.	TRBJ2-3	CASGPGLSTDTQYF	TGTGCCAGTGGACCGGGACTAAGCACAGATACGCAGTATTTT
15	TRBD1	TRBV7-9	.	TRBJ2-4	CASSLRTGGANIQYF	TGTGCCAGCAGCCTCCGGACAGGGGGCGCGAACATTCAGTACTTC
13	TRBD1	TRBV18	.	TRBJ2-1	CASSRDRYNEQFF	TGTGCCAGCTCACGGGACAGGTACAATGAGCAGTTCTTC
14	.	TRBV27	.	TRBJ1-3	CASSPGTFGNTIYF	TGTGCCAGCAGCCCCGGGACCTTTGGAAACACCATATATTTT
15	TRBD1	TRBV6-2/TRBV6-3	.	TRBJ1-5	CASSYGTDLNQPQHF	TGTGCCAGCAGTTACGGGACAGACCTCAATCAGCCCCAGCATTTT